The next 14 T cell receptor beta chains were all read from a single sample in a study of cytomegalovirus exposure and HLA in healthy donors. Both 60 Vbeta primers and 13 Jbeta primers went into the PCR. Produced via immunoSEQ multiplex PCR; TCRdb's table is partial and in-frame only. Among over 150,000 clones listed, about 90% were seen once. Source material: PBMCs. The receptors here all came from a girl under two years old in good health and CMV-seronegative.

The chain links TRBV25-1 to TRBJ2-7; TRBD1 matches at 7 bases. CDR1 is MGHDK and CDR2 is SYGVNS in the germline V gene. The trim removed 7 bases at V and 0 bases at J, leaving 12 bases unmatched. The CDR3 loop spans 16 amino acids. The CDR3 DNA reads as TGTGCCAGCATCGACTTCATCCGGGACAGCTCCTACGAGCAGTACTTC. This translates into CASIDFIRDSSYEQYF.

The chain employs TRBV7-8 and TRBJ2-3; TRBD1 matches at 10 bases. Per the germline V gene, CDR1 is SGHVS and CDR2 is FQNEAQ. Losses at the gene ends were 5 bases for V and 11 bases for J; bases not matched to a gene: 10. This CDR3 has 14 residues. The CDR3 loop reads CASSLTDRGRGQYF. The DNA of the CDR3 is TGTGCCAGCAGCCTAACCGACAGGGGGCGGGGGCAGTATTTT.

The rearrangement joins TRBV19 to TRBJ1-2; D is unresolved. Germline V CDR1 and CDR2: LNHDA, SQIVND (reference sequence). The ends were cut back, 4 bases at V and 2 bases at J, with 17 bases in the middle. The CDR3 extends over 16 amino acids. Written as DNA, the CDR3 is TGTGCCAGTAGTACCCCAGGAGGAAGAAGCAACTATGGCTACACCTTC. It yields the protein CASSTPGGRSNYGYTF.

This clone was seen just once. The V and J genes are TRBV6-1 and TRBJ2-7; unclear D gene. CDR3 length: 12 amino acids. CDR1 MNHNS and CDR2 SASEGT come from the germline V gene. Trimming stripped 9 bases from V and 0 bases from J, with 9 bases between. The CDR3 DNA sequence: TGTGCCAGTGGTGAGAGCTCCTACGAGCAGTACTTC. Protein: CASGESSYEQYF.

This clone showed up just a few times. This chain joins TRBV11-2 and TRBJ2-7, with D perhaps matching TRBD1 (6 bases). CDR3 length equals 16 residues. Germline-derived CDR1 and CDR2 are SGHAT and FQNNGV. Trimming shortened V by 7 bases and J by 2 bases, and 21 bases separated the two germline ends. CDR3 sequence reads: CASNQGAGTHPYEQYF. In DNA, the CDR3 is TGTGCCAGCAACCAAGGGGCCGGGACACACCCCTACGAGCAGTACTTC.

V gene TRBV5-6 combines with J gene TRBJ2-7; 9 bases are shared with TRBD1. The J segment lost 5 bases and the V segment lost 4 bases, leaving 10 bases of the junction unmatched. The CDR3 spans 15 residues. Germline-derived CDR1 and CDR2 are SGHDT and YYEEEE. This CDR3 reads CASSPPGTGYHEQYF. In nucleotides, the CDR3 is TGTGCCAGCAGCCCCCCCGGGACAGGGTACCACGAGCAGTACTTC.

This rearrangement joins TRBV29-1 to TRBJ2-2, with 8 bases lining up with TRBD1. From germline, CDR1 is SQVTM and CDR2 ANQGSEA. Trimming at V came to 7 bases and at J to 1 base, leaving 2 bases not matched to a gene. The CDR3 is 13 amino acids. CDR3 in amino acids: CSGQGRNTGELFF. The CDR3 DNA follows: TGCAGCGGACAGGGGAGGAACACCGGGGAGCTGTTTTTT.

V gene TRBV27 combines with J gene TRBJ2-3, with 11 positions matching TRBD2. The V gene's germline CDR1 is MNHEY and CDR2 SMNVEV (reference sequence). With V trimmed by 10 bases and J by 1 base, 7 bases remained unmatched. The length of the CDR3 is 15 residues. The CDR3 spells CATSPLAGGTDTQYF. The DNA of the CDR3 is TGTGCCACCTCCCCACTAGCGGGAGGCACAGATACGCAGTATTTT.

This chain connects TRBV2 to TRBJ2-1; 7 positions match TRBD2. The CDR3 covers 12 residues. Trimming cost V 7 bases and J 9 bases; bases outside gene matches: 6. The V gene's germline CDR1 is SNHLY and CDR2 FYNNEI. CDR3 sequence: CASTGSGGEQFF. Here the CDR3 DNA reads TGTGCCAGCACGGGATCGGGGGGTGAGCAGTTCTTC.

The rearrangement links TRBV11-2 to TRBJ1-1; D gene unclear. With 1 base removed from V and 3 bases from J, the gap between germline ends came to 6 bases. CDR3 size: 13 residues. Per germline, CDR1 SGHAT and CDR2 FQNNGV. This CDR3 is CASSLVADTEAFF. The CDR3 bases are TGTGCCAGCAGCTTAGTTGCAGACACTGAAGCTTTCTTT.

The genes are TRBV2 and TRBJ1-2; no clear D. The germline CDR1 and CDR2 sequences are SNHLY and FYNNEI. V lost 4 bases and J lost 0, with 6 bases in between. The CDR3 extends over 13 amino acids. This CDR3 is CASSVGANYGYTF. The CDR3 DNA is TGTGCCAGCAGTGTCGGAGCTAACTATGGCTACACCTTC. The complete variable domain, with remaining parts taken from reference TRBV2 and TRBJ1-2, reads EPEVTQTPSHQVTQMGQEVILRCVPISNHLYFYWYRQILGQKVEFLVSFYNNEISEKSEIFDDQFSVERPDGSNFTLKIRSTKLEDSAMYFCASSVGANYGYTFGSGTRLTVV.

The chain is built from TRBV9 and TRBJ1-4; D not certain. Germline V gene sequence: CDR1 SGDLS, CDR2 YYNGEE. Deletions cut 4 bases from V and 10 bases from J, with 29 bases between. The CDR3 totals 18 residues. The CDR3 loop is CASSTRPEDGQQMGKLFF. CDR3 in DNA: TGTGCCAGCAGCACCCGACCGGAGGACGGCCAGCAAATGGGAAAACTGTTTTTT.

V gene TRBV2 combines with J gene TRBJ1-4; the match to TRBD1 covers 8 bases. The CDR3 loop spans 15 amino acids. J was trimmed by 4 bases and V by 3 bases; bases with no gene match: 4. Germline CDR1 SNHLY, CDR2 FYNNEI. The CDR3 spells CASSDRGQDNEKLFF. The CDR3, as DNA: TGTGCCAGCAGTGATAGGGGACAGGATAATGAAAAACTGTTTTTT.

V usage is TRBV7-2 and J usage is TRBJ2-3; TRBD2 might be the D (6 bases). In germline, CDR1 is SGHTA, CDR2 FQGNSA. V dropped 5 bases and J dropped 1 base, with 22 bases sitting between them. CDR3 size: 18 residues. The CDR3 DNA is TGTGCCAGCAGCCCCCTGGCGGCGGGGTTGGGTGGCACAGATACGCAGTATTTT. Its protein product is CASSPLAAGLGGTDTQYF.